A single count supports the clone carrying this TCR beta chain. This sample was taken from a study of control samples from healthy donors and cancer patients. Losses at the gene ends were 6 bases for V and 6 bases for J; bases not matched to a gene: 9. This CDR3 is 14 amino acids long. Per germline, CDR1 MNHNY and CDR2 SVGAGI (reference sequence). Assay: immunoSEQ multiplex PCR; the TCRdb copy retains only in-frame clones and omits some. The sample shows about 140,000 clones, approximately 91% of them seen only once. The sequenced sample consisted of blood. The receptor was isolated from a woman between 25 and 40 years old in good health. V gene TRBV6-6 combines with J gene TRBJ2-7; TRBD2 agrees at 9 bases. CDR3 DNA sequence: TGTGCCAGCAGAATAGCGGGAGCCTCCCCCGAGCAGTACTTC. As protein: CASRIAGASPEQYF.